The 27 T cell receptor beta chains below all came from one sample that was sequenced in a study of cytomegalovirus exposure and HLA in healthy donors. It was with 60 Vbeta and 13 Jbeta primers that the PCR ran. Sequencing used immunoSEQ multiplex PCR; TCRdb keeps in-frame clones, though not all of them. The table records roughly 290,000 clones, around 90% of them present only once. The specimen was PBMCs. Receptors were obtained from a woman aged 18 to 35 in good health and CMV-seronegative.

The genes are TRBV4-1 and TRBJ1-4, with TRBD1 matching 8 bases. J was trimmed by 6 bases and V by 1 base; bases with no gene match: 1. The CDR3 covers 14 residues. Germline loops: CDR1 MGHRA, CDR2 YSYEKL. The CDR3 loop is CASSQGRGHEKLFF. Here the CDR3 DNA reads TGCGCCAGCAGCCAAGGCAGGGGGCATGAAAAACTGTTTTTT.

A note on this clone: Additional DNA sequences in this sample encode the identical CDR3. V usage is TRBV4-1 and J usage is TRBJ1-2, with 9 nucleotides matching TRBD1. The CDR3 is 13 residues long. Germline CDR1 reads MGHRA; CDR2 reads YSYEKL. V trimming: 3 bases; J trimming: 5 bases; junction bases outside the gene matches: 1. The CDR3 protein is CASSHGQGYGYTF. As DNA, the CDR3 is TGCGCCAGCAGCCATGGACAGGGGTATGGCTACACCTTC.

This clone was counted once. The chain employs TRBV5-1 and TRBJ2-1, with D hard to call. Trimming cost V 3 bases and J 0 bases, with 10 bases left between them. Germline CDR1 and CDR2: SGHRS and YFSETQ. CDR3 size: 15 residues. The CDR3 DNA is TGCGCCAGCAGCTCCAGTCCTTACTCCTACAATGAGCAGTTCTTC. It specifies CASSSSPYSYNEQFF.

This chain uses TRBV10-2 with TRBJ1-6, with D maybe TRBD1 (5 bases). Per germline, CDR1 WSHSY and CDR2 SAAADI. Trimming removed 3 bases from V and 2 bases from J, with 8 bases in between. This CDR3 contains 15 residues. In DNA form, the CDR3 reads TGCGCCAGCAGTGAAGGGGTGACCTATAATTCACCCCTCCACTTT. It yields the protein CASSEGVTYNSPLHF.

The rearrangement joins TRBV19 to TRBJ1-5; D ambiguous. This CDR3 region has 14 residues. CDR1 LNHDA and CDR2 SQIVND come from the germline V gene (reference sequence). V lost 5 bases to trimming and J lost 3 bases, with 11 bases between them. The CDR3 DNA is TGTGCCAGTAGTCTGGACCGGGACAATCAGCCCCAGCATTTT. This translates into CASSLDRDNQPQHF.

CDR3 region: CASSLEAGPAGGGYTF. The CDR3 DNA sequence: TGTGCCAGCAGCTTAGAGGCAGGGCCTGCCGGTGGAGGCTACACCTTC. This chain links TRBV7-2 with TRBJ1-2; perhaps TRBD1 as D (5 bases). Trimming took off 1 base at V and 8 bases at J, with 20 bases between the two ends. CDR1 and CDR2 from the germline V gene are SGHTA and FQGNSA. The CDR3 loop spans 16 amino acids.

This clone was recorded once. This chain links TRBV6-5 with TRBJ1-1, with 10 bases matching TRBD1. The CDR3 contains 15 residues. The V gene's germline CDR1 is MNHEY and CDR2 SVGAGI. J lost 5 bases, V lost 2 bases, and 5 bases had no gene match. The DNA for the CDR3 is TGTGCCAGCAGTTACGCGACAGGGGGCGAGACTGAAGCTTTCTTT. Its translation: CASSYATGGETEAFF.

The chain links TRBV25-1 to TRBJ2-4; tentative D call: TRBD1 (5 bases). The V end was cut by 6 bases, the J end by 4 bases, with 19 bases between. The CDR3 contains 16 residues. In germline, CDR1 is MGHDK, CDR2 SYGVNS. The CDR3 here is CASSAPRQKTKNIQYF. The DNA for the CDR3 is TGTGCCAGCAGCGCCCCTAGACAGAAAACTAAAAACATTCAGTACTTC.

The rearrangement joins TRBV11-2 to TRBJ2-1, with D perhaps matching TRBD1 (5 bases). CDR3 length: 16 residues. Deletions cut 5 bases from V and 0 bases from J, with 14 bases between. Germline CDR1 is SGHAT and CDR2 is FQNNGV. CDR3 amino acids: CASSPGADHSYNEQFF. DNA of the CDR3: TGTGCCAGCAGCCCTGGGGCGGACCACTCCTACAATGAGCAGTTCTTC. Drawing the rest from reference TRBV11-2 and TRBJ2-1, the complete variable domain is EAGVAQSPRYKIIEKRQSVAFWCNPISGHATLYWYQQILGQGPKLLIQFQNNGVVDDSQLPKDRFSAERLKGVDSTLKIQPAKLEDSAVYLCASSPGADHSYNEQFFGPGTRLTVL.

The gene calls are TRBV6-5 and TRBJ1-1; possibly TRBD1 for D (5 bases). Germline V CDR1 and CDR2: MNHEY, SVGAGI. Between the trimmed V and J ends, which lost 7 bases and 3 bases, there was a span of 18 bases. The CDR3 is 15 residues long. The CDR3 reads CASIPLGGVDTEAFF. The CDR3 DNA is TGTGCCAGCATTCCGTTGGGGGGTGTCGACACTGAAGCTTTCTTT.

This clone appeared a few times. The rearrangement links TRBV6-6 to TRBJ1-5; tentative D call: TRBD1 (6 bases). CDR1 and CDR2 from the germline V gene are MNHNY and SVGAGI (reference sequence). V shed 7 bases and J shed 10 bases, with 20 bases lying between them. There are 14 residues in the CDR3. The CDR3 spells CASTDPPDRNPQHF. The CDR3 nucleotides are TGTGCCAGCACCGACCCCCCCGACAGGAATCCCCAGCATTTT.

The rearrangement links TRBV5-1 to TRBJ2-3; tentative D call: TRBD1 (7 bases). The V end was cut by 4 bases, the J end by 2 bases, with 14 bases between. The CDR3 spans 15 residues. Germline V lookup: CDR1 SGHRS, CDR2 YFSETQ. CDR3 in amino acids: CASSPGGLITDTQYF. The CDR3 bases are TGCGCCAGCAGCCCAGGGGGGCTGATCACAGATACGCAGTATTTT. Together with reference TRBV5-1 and TRBJ2-3, the CDR3 gives the full variable domain: KAGVTQTPRYLIKTRGQQVTLSCSPISGHRSVSWYQQTPGQGLQFLFEYFSETQRNKGNFPGRFSGRQFSNSRSEMNVSTLELGDSALYLCASSPGGLITDTQYFGPGTRLTVL.

The rearrangement joins TRBV7-8 to TRBJ2-7; D might be TRBD2 (5 bases). CDR1 is SGHVS and CDR2 is FQNEAQ in the germline V gene. The CDR3 totals 13 residues. V gave up 5 bases and J gave up 4 bases, with 12 bases separating them. CDR3 nucleotide sequence: TGTGCCAGCAGCCCCGTAGGAGGATACGAGCAGTACTTC. The encoded protein is CASSPVGGYEQYF.

Comment on this clone: The same CDR3 also results from other DNA sequences found in this sample. The chain couples TRBV29-1 to TRBJ2-1; no clear D. Germline CDR1 SQVTM, CDR2 ANQGSEA. V was shortened by 6 bases and J by 6 bases, with 12 bases between the two germline ends. The CDR3 is 12 amino acids. The CDR3 spells CSVVSQFNEQFF. The CDR3 DNA reads as TGCAGCGTCGTATCGCAGTTCAATGAGCAGTTCTTC.

The chain has TRBV7-9 and TRBJ1-1, with TRBD1 matching 7 bases. V gave up 2 bases and J gave up 6 bases; unmatched junction bases: 6. Germline V gene lookup returns CDR1 SEHNR and CDR2 FQNEAQ (reference sequence). The CDR3 loop spans 14 amino acids. In DNA form, the CDR3 reads TGTGCCAGCAGCTTAACAGGGGCAGGGGCTGAAGCTTTCTTT. Translating gives CASSLTGAGAEAFF.

The genes are TRBV5-6 and TRBJ1-5; no definite D call. CDR1 is SGHDT, CDR2 YYEEEE, per germline. The CDR3 length is 15 residues. The V gene lost 2 bases and the J gene lost 2 bases, with 11 bases spanning the gap. The CDR3 DNA follows: TGTGCCAGCAGCTTTTCGTCCCAGGGCAATCAGCCCCAGCATTTT. It yields the protein CASSFSSQGNQPQHF.

V and J are TRBV30 and TRBJ1-1; D is unclear. The V end was cut by 2 bases, the J end by 1 base, with 5 bases between. The germline CDR1 and CDR2 sequences are GTSNPN and SVGIG (reference sequence). The CDR3 consists of 12 residues. The CDR3 is CAWSPGNTEAFF. The DNA for the CDR3 is TGTGCCTGGAGTCCGGGGAACACTGAAGCTTTCTTT. Filled out from reference TRBV30 and TRBJ1-1, the complete variable domain reads SQTIHQWPATLVQPVGSPLSLECTVEGTSNPNLYWYRQAAGRGLQLLFYSVGIGQISSEVPQNLSASRPQDRQFILSSKKLLLSDSGFYLCAWSPGNTEAFFGQGTRLTVV.

The chain has TRBV13 and TRBJ1-6; the D gene is possibly TRBD1 (5 bases). Germline CDR1 reads PRHDT; CDR2 reads FYEKMQ (reference sequence). The length of the CDR3 is 17 residues. V was trimmed by 6 bases and J by 9 bases, leaving 24 bases between them. The DNA of the CDR3 is TGTGCCAGCAGAATAACGCGCTACCGAGGGGAGGGTTCACCCCTCCACTTT. It codes for CASRITRYRGEGSPLHF. The full variable domain, its missing parts supplied by reference TRBV13 and TRBJ1-6, is AAGVIQSPRHLIKEKRETATLKCYPIPRHDTVYWYQQGPGQDPQFLISFYEKMQSDKGSIPDRFSAQQFSDYHSELNMSSLELGDSALYFCASRITRYRGEGSPLHFGNGTRLTVT.

V gene TRBV19 combines with J gene TRBJ1-2; no reliable D call. Trimming pared 4 bases from V and 5 bases from J, leaving 14 bases between. The CDR3 is 14 amino acids. The germline CDR1 and CDR2 sequences are LNHDA and SQIVND (reference sequence). The CDR3 loop is CASSTPGLHYGYTF. The CDR3 DNA follows: TGTGCCAGTAGTACACCGGGTCTCCATTATGGCTACACCTTC.

This chain connects TRBV18 to TRBJ1-1; a weak D match, TRBD1 (5 bases). Germline CDR1 reads KGHSH; CDR2 reads LQKENI. The germline V and J ends were trimmed by 3 bases and 3 bases, with 14 bases remaining between them. This CDR3 comprises 15 residues. CDR3 sequence: CASSPNPGQYTEAFF. Written as DNA, the CDR3 is TGTGCCAGCTCACCTAATCCAGGGCAATACACTGAAGCTTTCTTT.

This rearrangement joins TRBV5-4 to TRBJ1-1, with 8 bases identical to TRBD1. The CDR3 contains 16 residues. The V segment lost 0 bases and the J segment 1 base; nucleotides outside the gene matches: 5. CDR1 and CDR2 (germline): SGHNT, YYREEE (reference sequence). The CDR3 protein is CASSLGQGNPNTEAFF. DNA of the CDR3: TGTGCCAGCAGCTTGGGACAGGGGAATCCGAACACTGAAGCTTTCTTT.

This clone was recorded once. CDR3 in amino acids: CASKPGRSSGNTIYF. DNA of the CDR3: TGTGCCAGCAAGCCAGGGAGGAGCTCTGGAAACACCATATATTTT. The chain combines TRBV27 with TRBJ1-3; perhaps TRBD1 as D (5 bases). Trimming pared 7 bases from V and 0 bases from J, leaving 13 bases between. The CDR3 extends over 15 amino acids. Per germline, CDR1 MNHEY and CDR2 SMNVEV (reference sequence).

The chain carries TRBV2 and TRBJ1-1; 9 bases agree with TRBD1. With V trimmed by 6 bases and J by 4 bases, 3 bases remained unmatched. Germline-derived CDR1 and CDR2 are SNHLY and FYNNEI. The CDR3 covers 13 residues. CDR3 DNA sequence: TGTGCCAGCAGATCGGGACAGGGCACTGAAGCTTTCTTT. Protein: CASRSGQGTEAFF.

The genes are TRBV19 and TRBJ1-4, with 9 bases aligning to TRBD1. The CDR3 extends over 15 amino acids. The trim removed 2 bases at V and 6 bases at J, leaving 4 bases unmatched. Germline lookup yields CDR1 LNHDA and CDR2 SQIVND (reference sequence). The CDR3 region has the DNA TGTGCCAGTAGTATATTCCGGGACAGGGATGAAAAACTGTTTTTT. Translating gives CASSIFRDRDEKLFF.

The rearrangement links TRBV7-9 to TRBJ2-3, with 9 bases aligning to TRBD2. The germline CDR1 and CDR2 sequences are SEHNR and FQNEAQ (reference sequence). CDR3 length: 16 residues. J lost 2 bases, V lost 1 base, and 4 bases had no gene match. The DNA of the CDR3 is TGTGCCAGCAGCTTAGGAGCGGGGGGCCTCACAGATACGCAGTATTTT. As protein: CASSLGAGGLTDTQYF.

CDR3 nucleotide sequence: TGCGCCAGCAGCTTGGCGGGGGGAGGGAGCAATGAGCAGTTCTTC. Translated, it gives CASSLAGGGSNEQFF. The chain uses TRBV5-1 and TRBJ2-1, with 7 bases aligning to TRBD2. After removal of 0 bases from V and 6 bases from J, the junction contained 6 bases not matched to a gene. There are 15 residues in the CDR3. Per the germline V gene, CDR1 is SGHRS and CDR2 is YFSETQ.

With regard to this clone: Other DNA variants within this sample encode the same CDR3. The genes are TRBV19 and TRBJ1-6, with no clear D. Trimming pared 4 bases from V and 11 bases from J, leaving 18 bases between. Germline V lookup: CDR1 LNHDA, CDR2 SQIVND (reference sequence). CDR3 length equals 15 residues. The CDR3 protein is CASSTPIRGLAPLHF. The DNA of the CDR3 is TGTGCCAGTAGTACCCCTATTCGGGGTTTGGCACCCCTCCACTTT.